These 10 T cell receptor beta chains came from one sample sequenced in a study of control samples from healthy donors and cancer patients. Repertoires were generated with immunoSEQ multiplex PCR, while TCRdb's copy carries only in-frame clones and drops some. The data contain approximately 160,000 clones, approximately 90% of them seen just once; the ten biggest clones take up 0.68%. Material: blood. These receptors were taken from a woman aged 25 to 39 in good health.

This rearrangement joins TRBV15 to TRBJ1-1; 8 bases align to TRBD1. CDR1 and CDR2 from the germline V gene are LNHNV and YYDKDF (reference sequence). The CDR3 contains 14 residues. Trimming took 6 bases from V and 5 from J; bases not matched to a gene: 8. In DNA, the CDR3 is TGTGCCACCAGAGAAATCAGGGGGCCTACTGAAGCTTTCTTT. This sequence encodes CATREIRGPTEAFF.

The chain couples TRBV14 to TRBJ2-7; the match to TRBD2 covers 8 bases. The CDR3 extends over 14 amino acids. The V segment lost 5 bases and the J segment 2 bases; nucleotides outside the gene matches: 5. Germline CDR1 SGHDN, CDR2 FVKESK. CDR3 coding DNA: TGTGCCAGCAGCTCAGCGGGAGTGACCTACGAGCAGTACTTC. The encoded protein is CASSSAGVTYEQYF.

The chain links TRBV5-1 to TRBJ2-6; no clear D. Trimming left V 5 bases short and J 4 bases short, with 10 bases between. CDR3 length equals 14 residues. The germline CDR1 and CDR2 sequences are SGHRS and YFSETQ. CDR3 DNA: TGCGCCAGCAGTCCGCTTCGGGGGGCCAACGTCCTGACTTTC. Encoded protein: CASSPLRGANVLTF.

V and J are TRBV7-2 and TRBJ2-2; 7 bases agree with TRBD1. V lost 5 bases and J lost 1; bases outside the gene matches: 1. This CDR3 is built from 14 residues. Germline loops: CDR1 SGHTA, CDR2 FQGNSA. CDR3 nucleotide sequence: TGTGCCAGCAGCAGACAGGGGAACACCGGGGAGCTGTTTTTT. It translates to CASSRQGNTGELFF.

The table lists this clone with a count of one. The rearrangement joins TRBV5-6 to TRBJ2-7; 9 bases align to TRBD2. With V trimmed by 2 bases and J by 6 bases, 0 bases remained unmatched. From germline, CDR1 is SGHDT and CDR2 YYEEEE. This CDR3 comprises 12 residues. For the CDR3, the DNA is TGTGCCAGCAGCTTTAGCGGGGGCGAGCAGTACTTC. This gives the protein CASSFSGGEQYF.

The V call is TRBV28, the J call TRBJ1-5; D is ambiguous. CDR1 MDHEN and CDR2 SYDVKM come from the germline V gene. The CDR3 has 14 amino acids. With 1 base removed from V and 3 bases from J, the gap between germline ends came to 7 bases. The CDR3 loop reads CASSLLHINQPQHF. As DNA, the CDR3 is TGTGCCAGCAGTTTATTACATATCAATCAGCCCCAGCATTTT.

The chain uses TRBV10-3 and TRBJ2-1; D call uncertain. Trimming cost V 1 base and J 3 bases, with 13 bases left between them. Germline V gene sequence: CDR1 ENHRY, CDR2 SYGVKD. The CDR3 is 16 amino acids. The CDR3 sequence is CAISELRSGLYNEQFF. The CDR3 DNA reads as TGTGCCATCAGTGAGTTGCGGTCGGGCCTCTACAATGAGCAGTTCTTC.

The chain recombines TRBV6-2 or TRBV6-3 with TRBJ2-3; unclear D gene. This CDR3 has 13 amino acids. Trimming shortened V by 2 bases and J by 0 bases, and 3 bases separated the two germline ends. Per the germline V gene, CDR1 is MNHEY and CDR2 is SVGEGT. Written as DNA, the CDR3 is TGTGCCAGCAGTTACATCAGCACAGATACGCAGTATTTT. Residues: CASSYISTDTQYF.

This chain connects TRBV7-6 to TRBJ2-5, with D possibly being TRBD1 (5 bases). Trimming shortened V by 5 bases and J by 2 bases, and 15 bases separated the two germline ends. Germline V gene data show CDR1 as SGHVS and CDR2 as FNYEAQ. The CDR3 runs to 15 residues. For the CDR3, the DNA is TGTGCCAGCAGCACCCAGACAGTTAGACAAGAGACCCAGTACTTC. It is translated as CASSTQTVRQETQYF.

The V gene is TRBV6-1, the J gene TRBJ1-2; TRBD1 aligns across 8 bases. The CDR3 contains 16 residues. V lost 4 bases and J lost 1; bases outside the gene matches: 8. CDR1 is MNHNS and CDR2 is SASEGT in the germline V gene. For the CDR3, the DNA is TGTGCCAGCAGTGCTGAGGGGGACAGGTTTAACTATGGCTACACCTTC. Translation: CASSAEGDRFNYGYTF.